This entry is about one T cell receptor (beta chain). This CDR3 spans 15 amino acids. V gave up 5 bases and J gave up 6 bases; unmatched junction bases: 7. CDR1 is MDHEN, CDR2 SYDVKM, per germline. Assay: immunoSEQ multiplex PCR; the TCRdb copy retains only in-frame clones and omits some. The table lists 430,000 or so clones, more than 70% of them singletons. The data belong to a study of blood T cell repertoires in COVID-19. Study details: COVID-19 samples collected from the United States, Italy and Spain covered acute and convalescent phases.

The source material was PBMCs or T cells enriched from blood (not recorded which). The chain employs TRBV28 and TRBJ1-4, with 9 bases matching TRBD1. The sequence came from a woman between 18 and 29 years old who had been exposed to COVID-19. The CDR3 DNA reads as TGTGCCAGCAGTCTGGGACAGGGTGATGATGAAAAACTGTTTTTT. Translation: CASSLGQGDDEKLFF.